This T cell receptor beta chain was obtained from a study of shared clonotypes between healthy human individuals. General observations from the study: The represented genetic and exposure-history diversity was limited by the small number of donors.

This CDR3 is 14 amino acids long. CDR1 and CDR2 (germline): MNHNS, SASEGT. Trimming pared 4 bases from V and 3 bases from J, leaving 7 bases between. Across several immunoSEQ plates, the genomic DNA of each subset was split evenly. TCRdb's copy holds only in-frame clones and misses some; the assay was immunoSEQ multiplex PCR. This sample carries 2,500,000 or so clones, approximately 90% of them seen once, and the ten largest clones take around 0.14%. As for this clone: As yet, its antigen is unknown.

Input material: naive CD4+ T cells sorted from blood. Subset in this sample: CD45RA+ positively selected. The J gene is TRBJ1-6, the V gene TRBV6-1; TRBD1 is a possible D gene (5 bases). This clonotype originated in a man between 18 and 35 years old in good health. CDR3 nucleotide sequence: TGTGCCAGCAGTGGGGACGTCTATAATTCACCCCTCCACTTT. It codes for CASSGDVYNSPLHF.